The clone carrying this T cell receptor (beta chain) turned up a few times. This record belongs to a study of T-cell reconstitution after alpha-beta-depleted transplantation in children. Unique molecular identifiers were incorporated into the prepared TCRbeta library. A single record per CDR3 protein comes from TCRdb applying MiXCR to the PCR reads. The sample gives 500,000 to 600,000 distinct CDR3 sequences, 15% to 20% of which show up once; 3.3% is in the top ten. The CDR3 is 21 residues long. CDR1 is LGHNA, CDR2 YSLEER, per germline. Trimming cost V 0 bases and J 3 bases; bases outside gene matches: 18.

The chain links TRBV4-3 to TRBJ2-4; 9 positions agree with TRBD2. The TCR sequence derives from a human donor who donated a stem cell graft to a child with acute lymphoblastic leukemia. The specimen comprised PBMCs from the stem cell graft donor, sampled from the stem cell graft. The CDR3 DNA reads as TGCGCCAGCAGCCAAGACGCCCTAAGGACGCGGGAGGGCCGAGGCAAAAACATTCAGTACTTC. As protein: CASSQDALRTREGRGKNIQYF.